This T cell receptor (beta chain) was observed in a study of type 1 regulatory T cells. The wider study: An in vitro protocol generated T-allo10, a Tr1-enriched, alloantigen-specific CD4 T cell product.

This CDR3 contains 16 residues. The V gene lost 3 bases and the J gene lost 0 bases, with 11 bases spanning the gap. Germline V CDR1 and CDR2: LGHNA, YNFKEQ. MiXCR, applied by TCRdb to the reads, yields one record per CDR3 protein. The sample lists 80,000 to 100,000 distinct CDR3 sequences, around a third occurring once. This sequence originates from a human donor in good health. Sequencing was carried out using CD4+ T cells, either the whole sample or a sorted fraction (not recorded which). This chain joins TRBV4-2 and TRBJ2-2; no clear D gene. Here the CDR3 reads CASSQSWQANTGELFF. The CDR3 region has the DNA TGTGCCAGCAGCCAGAGTTGGCAGGCGAACACCGGGGAGCTGTTTTTT.